This TCR beta chain was documented in a study of shared clonotypes between healthy human individuals (dated by TCRdb to 2018 to 2020). Regarding the complete study: The cohort included a few men and a couple of women between 18 and 49 years of age. For each donor, CD4 naive and CD4 memory were each run on three plates, CD8 naive on two plates, and CD8 memory on one plate. The study deeply sequenced blood TCR repertoires of about five healthy adults to estimate repertoire size and the extent of clonotype sharing between individuals. To increase sequencing depth and limit assay-specific biases, TCR repertoire library preparation and sequencing were carried out by different laboratories using diverse techniques. Between about 0.9 and 8.9 billion PBMCs per donor were obtained by leukapheresis.

Summary of the overall study and its limitations: Because the study included only a small number of donors, the genetic and exposure-history diversity represented was limited. Based on pairwise subsampling, the degree of clonotype sharing among donors was expected to be affected by sequencing depth. Compared with non-shared clonotypes, the clonotypes found in all four sorted-subset donors had higher generation probabilities. Sharing across a few donors was observed for about 5% of naive CD4, less than 4% of naive CD8, 2.3% of memory CD4, and about 0.4% of memory CD8 clonotypes. Rarefaction of sorted-subset datasets indicated incomplete sequencing despite the large sequencing depth. Sampling was restricted to blood, and TCR repertoires in tissues likely differ from the TCR repertoires found in blood. Estimated clonotype richness was generally larger for naive than for memory subsets.

The donors were healthy, HIV-negative adults who had no recently reported acute infections or vaccinations. Every donor was a Caucasian adult living in Nashville, Tennessee, USA. CD4+ T cells were enriched through magnetic negative selection, after which naive cells were positively selected on CD45RA and the remaining negative fraction served as the memory subset. Blood was obtained by leukapheresis, after which PBMCs were separated by Ficoll-Histopaque density gradient centrifugation and cryopreserved in liquid nitrogen vapor phase. Analytical flow cytometry was used to check the purity and quantity of every magnetically sorted T cell population. Genomic DNA was isolated from every sorted fraction and measured by UV absorbance on a Nanodrop 2000c. TCR CDR3 regions were amplified from genomic DNA by multiplex PCR using the deep immunoSEQ assay. Extracted genomic DNA from each cell subset was distributed evenly across all wells of several immunoSEQ 96-well plates, and each plate was treated as a replicate. For sorted subsets, each replicate PCR was loaded with approximately 190 ng genomic DNA, equivalent to approximately 33,000 T cell genomes. The purified libraries were quantified using a Qubit 3.0 fluorometer, sized with a Bioanalyzer 2100, and then quantified again using the KAPA Library Quantification kit. A separate single-read 150-cycle Illumina NextSeq 550 flow cell was used to sequence each immunoSEQ 96-well plate. The published analysis was carried out like this. Because only junctional sequences without quality scores were contained in the immunoSEQ output, filtering matching that applied to full-length reads could not be performed. Sequences were annotated with PyIR, a Python wrapper for IgBLAST v1.9, and V/J genes and CDR3 were assigned using IMGT germline references. Reads were filtered out if the reads had weak V/J assignments (E-value above 1e-6), no CDR3, stop codons, out-of-frame junctions, or ambiguous translated residues. V3J clonotypes were defined by identical inferred V gene, J gene, and CDR3 amino acid sequence. The percentage overlap between two repertoires was calculated by dividing the number of shared unique clonotypes by the size of the smaller repertoire. RTK rarefaction, the Chao1 estimator, and Recon v2.1 estimates of unobserved clonotypes were used to assess repertoire richness. OLGA was used to compute generation probabilities for all TCRbeta clonotypes that the gDNA method yielded from a handful of donors. TCRdb stores this immuneACCESS table with in-frame sequences only. Part of the clones is absent; in the studies checked, under half of the shortfall reflects unresolved V genes, and no reason is known for the rest. V and J calls and clone size are copied from that table; D and trimming were computed from the DNA. The sample contains some 2.3 million clones, 90% to 95% of them found a single time. The ten largest clones add up to under 0.45% of the sample.

Note on this clone: What antigen it recognizes has not been identified. No base qualities exist here, and no much larger clone lies one base off it.

Including cysteine and phenylalanine, the CDR3 has 17 amino acids. The read is trimmed to its CDR3 DNA, 51 bases read in frame from base 1. The germline V gene gives CDR1 as SGHRS and CDR2 as YFSETQ. Here V drops 4 bases and J drops 2 bases, and the junction holds 12 bases not matched to any gene. This sequence was found in a man younger than 35 in good health. Some clones in this sample may be carry-over from other donors' samples. The V and J segments used are TRBV5-1 and TRBJ2-5; TRBD1 matches 9 bases in the middle. Sequencing was done on a sample of naive CD4+ T cells from PBMCs. The cell subset or site label for this specimen denotes: CD45RA+ positively selected. The DNA sequence reads TGCGCCAGCAGCCTCGGGACAGGGACCGACTCGCAAGAGACCCAGTACTTC. Translated, it gives CASSLGTGTDSQETQYF. The CDR3 plus the reference TRBV5-1 and TRBJ2-5 genes for the other parts give the full variable domain: KAGVTQTPRYLIKTRGQQVTLSCSPISGHRSVSWYQQTPGQGLQFLFEYFSETQRNKGNFPGRFSGRQFSNSRSEMNVSTLELGDSALYLCASSLGTGTDSQETQYFGPGTRLLVL.